This T cell receptor (beta chain) stems from a study of T cell responses to AZD1222 COVID-19 vaccine. Study background: Second-dose timings of about 4 or about 12 weeks were pooled.

Between the trimmed V and J ends, which lost 0 bases and 3 bases, there was a span of 9 bases. CDR1 is ENHRY and CDR2 is SYGVKD in the germline V gene. This CDR3 is 15 amino acids long. Findings and caveats of the study: Of spike-specific TCRs, nearly half reportedly target regions left unmutated in variants. Of the AZD1222 recipients, only 5 to 7 were seropositive at baseline. Clonal diversity was possibly underestimated, and white British individuals and females predominated among donors.

The table came from immunoSEQ multiplex PCR; TCRdb's copy has only in-frame clones and leaves some out. The sample yields approximately 170,000 clones, 85% to 95% seen once. This clone turned up a few times. Its specificity is unknown. Sequenced material: peripheral blood, taken on day 0 of AZD1222 vaccination. This sequence joins TRBV10-3 and TRBJ2-4, with D perhaps matching TRBD1 (6 bases). The clonotype originates from an adult in good health. Here the CDR3 DNA reads TGTGCCATCAGTGAGTCGGGGGCGGACAAAAACATTCAGTACTTC. It translates to CAISESGADKNIQYF.